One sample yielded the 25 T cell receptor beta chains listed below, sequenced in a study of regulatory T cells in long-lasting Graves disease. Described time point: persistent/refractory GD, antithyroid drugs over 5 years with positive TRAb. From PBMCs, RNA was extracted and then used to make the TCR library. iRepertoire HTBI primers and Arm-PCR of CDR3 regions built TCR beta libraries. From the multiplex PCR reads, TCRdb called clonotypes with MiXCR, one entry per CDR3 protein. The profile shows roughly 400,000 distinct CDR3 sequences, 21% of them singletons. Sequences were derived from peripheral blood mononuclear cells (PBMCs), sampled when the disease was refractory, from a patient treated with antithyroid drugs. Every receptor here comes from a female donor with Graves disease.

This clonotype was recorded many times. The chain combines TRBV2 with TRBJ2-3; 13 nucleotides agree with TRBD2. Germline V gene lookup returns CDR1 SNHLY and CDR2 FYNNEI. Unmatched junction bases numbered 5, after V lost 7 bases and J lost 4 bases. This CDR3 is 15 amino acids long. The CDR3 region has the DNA TGTGCCAGCACCGGCGGACTAGCGGGAGCAGATACGCAGTATTTT. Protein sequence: CASTGGLAGADTQYF.

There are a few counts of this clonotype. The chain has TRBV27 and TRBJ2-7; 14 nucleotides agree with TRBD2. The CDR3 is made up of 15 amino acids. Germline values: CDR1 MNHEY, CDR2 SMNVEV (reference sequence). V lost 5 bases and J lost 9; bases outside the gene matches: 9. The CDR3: CASSQGLAGGRVQYF. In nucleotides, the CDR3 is TGTGCCAGCAGTCAAGGACTAGCGGGAGGTCGGGTGCAGTACTTC.

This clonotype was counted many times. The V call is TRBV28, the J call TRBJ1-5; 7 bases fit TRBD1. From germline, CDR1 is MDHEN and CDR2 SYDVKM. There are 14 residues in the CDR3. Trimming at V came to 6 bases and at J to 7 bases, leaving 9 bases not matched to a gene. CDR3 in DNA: TGTGCCAGCAGGGTCCCCAGGGGGGGACAGCCCCAGCATTTT. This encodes CASRVPRGGQPQHF.

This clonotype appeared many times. This chain's CDR3 is CASSFVRTGELFF. In nucleotides, the CDR3 is TGCGCCAGCAGCTTTGTGCGGACCGGGGAGCTGTTTTTT. The J gene is TRBJ2-2, the V gene TRBV5-1; D gene unclear. Germline V gene lookup returns CDR1 SGHRS and CDR2 YFSETQ. Trimming cost V 2 bases and J 5 bases, with 7 bases left between them. CDR3 length: 13 residues.

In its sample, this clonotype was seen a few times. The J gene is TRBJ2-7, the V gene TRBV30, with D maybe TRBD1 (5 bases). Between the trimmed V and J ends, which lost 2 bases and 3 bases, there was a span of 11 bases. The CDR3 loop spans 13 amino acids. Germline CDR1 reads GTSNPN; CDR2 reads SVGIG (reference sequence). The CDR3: CAWSQGSIYEQYF. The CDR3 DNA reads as TGTGCCTGGAGTCAGGGAAGTATCTACGAGCAGTACTTC.

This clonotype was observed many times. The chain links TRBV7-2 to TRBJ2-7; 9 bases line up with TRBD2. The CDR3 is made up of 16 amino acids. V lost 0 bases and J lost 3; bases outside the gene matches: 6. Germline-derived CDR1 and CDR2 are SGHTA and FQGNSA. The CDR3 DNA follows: TGTGCCAGCAGCTTAGCGCGGGCAGCGGGAGGCTACGAGCAGTACTTC. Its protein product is CASSLARAAGGYEQYF. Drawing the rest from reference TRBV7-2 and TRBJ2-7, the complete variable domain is GAGVSQSPSNKVTEKGKDVELRCDPISGHTALYWYRQSLGQGLEFLIYFQGNSAPDKSGLPSDRFSAERTGGSVSTLTIQRTQQEDSAVYLCASSLARAAGGYEQYFGPGTRLTVT.

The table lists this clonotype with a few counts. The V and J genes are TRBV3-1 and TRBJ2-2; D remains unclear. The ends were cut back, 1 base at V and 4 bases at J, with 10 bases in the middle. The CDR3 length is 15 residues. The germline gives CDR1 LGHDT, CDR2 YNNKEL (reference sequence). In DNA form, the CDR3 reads TGTGCCAGCAGCCAAGGGTCAGGCCTCACCGGGGAGCTGTTTTTT. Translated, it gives CASSQGSGLTGELFF.

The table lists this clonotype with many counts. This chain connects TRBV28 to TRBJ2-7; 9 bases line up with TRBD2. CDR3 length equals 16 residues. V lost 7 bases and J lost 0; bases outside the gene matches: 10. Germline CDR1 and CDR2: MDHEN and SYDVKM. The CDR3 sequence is CASTSGGGASSYEQYF. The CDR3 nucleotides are TGTGCCAGCACTTCAGGCGGGGGGGCGAGCTCCTACGAGCAGTACTTC.

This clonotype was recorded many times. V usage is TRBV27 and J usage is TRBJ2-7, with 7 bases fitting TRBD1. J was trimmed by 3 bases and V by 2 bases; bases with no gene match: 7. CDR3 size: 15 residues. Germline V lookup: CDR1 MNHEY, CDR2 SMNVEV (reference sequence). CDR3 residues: CASSLVGTDFYEQYF. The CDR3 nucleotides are TGTGCCAGCAGTTTAGTCGGGACAGACTTCTACGAGCAGTACTTC.

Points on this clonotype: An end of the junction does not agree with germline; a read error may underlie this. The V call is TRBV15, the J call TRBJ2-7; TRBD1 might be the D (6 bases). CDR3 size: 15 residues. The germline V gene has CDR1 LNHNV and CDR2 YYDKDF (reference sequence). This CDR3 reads CATSRGVQGPYERYF. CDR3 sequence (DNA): TGTGCCACCAGCAGGGGAGTACAGGGACCCTACGAGCGGTACTTC.

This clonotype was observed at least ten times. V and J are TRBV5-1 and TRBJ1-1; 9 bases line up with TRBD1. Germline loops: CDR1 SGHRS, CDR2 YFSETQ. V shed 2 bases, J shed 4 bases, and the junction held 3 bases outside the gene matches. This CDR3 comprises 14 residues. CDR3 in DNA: TGCGCCAGCAGCTTACAGGGGGCTATCACTGAAGCTTTCTTT. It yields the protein CASSLQGAITEAFF.

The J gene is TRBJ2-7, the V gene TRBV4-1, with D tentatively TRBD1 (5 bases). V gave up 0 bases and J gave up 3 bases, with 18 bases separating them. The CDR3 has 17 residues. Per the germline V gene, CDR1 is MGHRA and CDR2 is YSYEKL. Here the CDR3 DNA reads TGCGCCAGCAGCCAAGATCAGGGTTCAGGGTGGTTCTACGAGCAGTACTTC. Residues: CASSQDQGSGWFYEQYF.

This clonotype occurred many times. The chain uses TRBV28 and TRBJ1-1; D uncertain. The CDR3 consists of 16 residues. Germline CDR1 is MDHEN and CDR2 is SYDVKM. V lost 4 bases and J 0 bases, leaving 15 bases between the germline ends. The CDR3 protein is CASSSGEGRLNTEAFF. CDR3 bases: TGTGCCAGCAGTTCCGGGGAAGGGAGATTGAACACTGAAGCTTTCTTT.

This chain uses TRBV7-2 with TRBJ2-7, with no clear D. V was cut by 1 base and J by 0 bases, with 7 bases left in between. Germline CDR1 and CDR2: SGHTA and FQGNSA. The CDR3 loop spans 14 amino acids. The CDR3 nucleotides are TGTGCCAGCAGCTTAGATCCGGGCTCCTACGAGCAGTACTTC. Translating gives CASSLDPGSYEQYF.

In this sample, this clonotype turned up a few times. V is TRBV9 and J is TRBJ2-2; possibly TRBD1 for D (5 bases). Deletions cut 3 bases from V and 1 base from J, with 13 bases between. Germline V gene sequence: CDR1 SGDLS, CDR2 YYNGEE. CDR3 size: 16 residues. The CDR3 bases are TGTGCCAGCAGCGGACAGACAGACATGAACACCGGGGAGCTGTTTTTT. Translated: CASSGQTDMNTGELFF.

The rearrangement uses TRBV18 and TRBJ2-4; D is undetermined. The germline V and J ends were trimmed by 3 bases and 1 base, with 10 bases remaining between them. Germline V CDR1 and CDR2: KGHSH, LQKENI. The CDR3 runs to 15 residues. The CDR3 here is CASSPTGFAKNIQYF. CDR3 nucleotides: TGTGCCAGCTCACCCACGGGCTTTGCCAAAAACATTCAGTACTTC.

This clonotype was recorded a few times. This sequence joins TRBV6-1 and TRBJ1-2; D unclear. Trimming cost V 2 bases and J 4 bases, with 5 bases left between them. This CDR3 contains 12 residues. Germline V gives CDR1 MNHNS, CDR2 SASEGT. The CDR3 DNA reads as TGTGCCAGCAGTGAAATGAGCTATGGCTACACCTTC. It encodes CASSEMSYGYTF.

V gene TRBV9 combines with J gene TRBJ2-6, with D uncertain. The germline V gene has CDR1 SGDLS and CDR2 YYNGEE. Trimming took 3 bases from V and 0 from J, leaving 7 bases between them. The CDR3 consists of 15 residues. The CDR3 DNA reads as TGTGCCAGCAGCGGCCTAGGCTCTGGGGCCAACGTCCTGACTTTC. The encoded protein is CASSGLGSGANVLTF.

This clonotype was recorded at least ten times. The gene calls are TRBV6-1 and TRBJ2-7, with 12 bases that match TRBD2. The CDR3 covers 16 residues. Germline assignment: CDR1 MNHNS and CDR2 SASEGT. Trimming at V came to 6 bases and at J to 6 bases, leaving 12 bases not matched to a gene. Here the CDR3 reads CASRLTSGSPYAEQYF. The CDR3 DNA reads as TGTGCCAGCAGACTGACTAGCGGGAGTCCCTACGCCGAGCAGTACTTC.

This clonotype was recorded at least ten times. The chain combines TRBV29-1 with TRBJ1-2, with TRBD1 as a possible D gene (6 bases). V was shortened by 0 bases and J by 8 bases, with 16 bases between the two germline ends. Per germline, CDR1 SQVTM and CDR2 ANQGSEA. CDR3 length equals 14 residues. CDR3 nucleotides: TGCAGCGTTGAAGATCCGCGACAGGCCGAGGGCTACACCTTC. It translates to CSVEDPRQAEGYTF.

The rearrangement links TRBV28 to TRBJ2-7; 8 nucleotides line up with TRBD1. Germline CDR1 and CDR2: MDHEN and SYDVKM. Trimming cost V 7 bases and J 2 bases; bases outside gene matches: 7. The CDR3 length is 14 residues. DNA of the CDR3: TGTGCCAGCACCACCGGGACAGGCCCCTACGAGCAGTACTTC. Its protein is CASTTGTGPYEQYF.

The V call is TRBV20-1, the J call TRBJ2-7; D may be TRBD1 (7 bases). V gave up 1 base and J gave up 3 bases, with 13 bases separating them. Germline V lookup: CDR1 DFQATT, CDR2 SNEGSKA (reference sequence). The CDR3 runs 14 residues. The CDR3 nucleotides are TGCAGTGCTAGAGTTGTCAGGGGGGACTACGAGCAGTACTTC. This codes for CSARVVRGDYEQYF.

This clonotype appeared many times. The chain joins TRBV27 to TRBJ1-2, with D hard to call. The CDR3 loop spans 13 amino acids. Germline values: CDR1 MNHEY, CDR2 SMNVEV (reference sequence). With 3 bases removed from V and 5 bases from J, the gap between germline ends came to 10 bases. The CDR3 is CASSLERRYGYTF. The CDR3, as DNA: TGTGCCAGCAGTTTGGAGCGCCGGTATGGCTACACCTTC.

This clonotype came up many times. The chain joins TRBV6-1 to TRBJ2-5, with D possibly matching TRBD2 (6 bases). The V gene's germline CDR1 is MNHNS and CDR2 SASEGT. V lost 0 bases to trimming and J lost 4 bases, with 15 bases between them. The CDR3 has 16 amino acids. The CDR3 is CASSEAGRLSGETQYF. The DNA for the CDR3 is TGTGCCAGCAGTGAAGCGGGGAGACTTAGCGGAGAGACCCAGTACTTC.

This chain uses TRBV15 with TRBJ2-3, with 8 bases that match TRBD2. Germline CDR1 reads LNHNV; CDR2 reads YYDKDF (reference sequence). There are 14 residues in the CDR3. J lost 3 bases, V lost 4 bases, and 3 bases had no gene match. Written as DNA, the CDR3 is TGTGCCACCAGCATCGGCGGGAGGACAGATACGCAGTATTTT. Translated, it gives CATSIGGRTDTQYF. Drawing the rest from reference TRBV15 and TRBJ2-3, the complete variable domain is DAMVIQNPRYQVTQFGKPVTLSCSQTLNHNVMYWYQQKSSQAPKLLFHYYDKDFNNEADTPDNFQSRRPNTSFCFLDIRSPGLGDTAMYLCATSIGGRTDTQYFGPGTRLTVL.